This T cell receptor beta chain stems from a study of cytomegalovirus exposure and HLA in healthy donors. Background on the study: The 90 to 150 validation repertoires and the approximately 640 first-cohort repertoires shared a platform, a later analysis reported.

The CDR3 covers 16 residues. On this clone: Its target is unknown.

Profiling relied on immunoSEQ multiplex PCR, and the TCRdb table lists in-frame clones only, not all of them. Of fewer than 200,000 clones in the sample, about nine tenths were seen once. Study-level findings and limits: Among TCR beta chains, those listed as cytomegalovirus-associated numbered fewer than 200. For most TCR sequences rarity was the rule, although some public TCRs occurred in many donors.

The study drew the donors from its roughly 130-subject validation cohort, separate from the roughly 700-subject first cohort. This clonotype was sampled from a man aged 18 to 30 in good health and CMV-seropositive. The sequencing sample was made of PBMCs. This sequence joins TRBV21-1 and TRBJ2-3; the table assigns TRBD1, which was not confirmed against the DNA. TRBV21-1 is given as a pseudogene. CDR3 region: CASSDRDRVFTDTQYF. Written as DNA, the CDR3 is TGTGCCAGCAGCGACCGGGACAGGGTTTTTACAGATACGCAGTATTTT.